The source of this T cell receptor (beta chain) is a study of CD8 T cells in cerebrospinal fluid in Alzheimer's disease. This clonotype registers medium-sized by frequency. This CDR3 is 13 amino acids long. CDR1 is GTSNPN, CDR2 SVGIG, per germline (reference sequence). TCRdb re-called the 10x single-cell sequencing reads, yielding one record per CDR3 amino acid sequence without DNA. The sample holds roughly 1,500 distinct CDR3 sequences. Droplet-based sequencing used CSF cells sorted as live with a live/dead marker. Source material: cerebrospinal fluid. This clonotype was sampled from a human donor in good health. The chain uses TRBV30 and TRBJ1-1. CDR3 in amino acids: CAWSVSRDTEAFF.